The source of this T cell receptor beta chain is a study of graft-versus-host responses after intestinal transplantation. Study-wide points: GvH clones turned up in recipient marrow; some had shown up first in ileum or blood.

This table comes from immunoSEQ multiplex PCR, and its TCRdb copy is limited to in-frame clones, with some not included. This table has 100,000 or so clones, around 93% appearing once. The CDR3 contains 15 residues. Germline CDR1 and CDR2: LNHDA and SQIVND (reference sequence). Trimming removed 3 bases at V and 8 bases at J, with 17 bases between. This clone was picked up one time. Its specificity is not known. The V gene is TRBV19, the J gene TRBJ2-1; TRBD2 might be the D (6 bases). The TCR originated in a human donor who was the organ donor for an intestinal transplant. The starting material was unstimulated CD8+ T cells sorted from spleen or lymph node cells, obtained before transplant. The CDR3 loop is CASSIGFGTPHEQFF. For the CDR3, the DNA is TGTGCCAGTAGTATTGGGTTTGGGACTCCCCATGAGCAGTTCTTC. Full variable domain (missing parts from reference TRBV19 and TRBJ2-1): DGGITQSPKYLFRKEGQNVTLSCEQNLNHDAMYWYRQDPGQGLRLIYYSQIVNDFQKGDIAEGYSVSREKKESFPLTVTSAQKNPTAFYLCASSIGFGTPHEQFFGPGTRLTVL.